The rows below give T cell receptor beta chains drawn from one sample of a study of CD8+CD57+ T cells in acquired aplastic anemia. Using its own MiXCR run on the reads, TCRdb lists one record per CDR3 protein. This table has 450,000 to 600,000 distinct CDR3 sequences, roughly 34% appearing once. The material sequenced was sorted CD4+, CD8+, or CD8+CD57+ T cells (not recorded which) from PBMCs. These TCRs come from a human donor with aplastic anemia. CDR3s include the opening cysteine and the closing phenylalanine or tryptophan. Each record gives: CDR3 protein, CDR3 DNA, D gene, V gene, J gene, clone size. The D gene is left open where the match is weak. Not every row has a clone size; where given, it reads once, few, many or a size class.

cdr3_aa: CASSLQGNYNEQFF
cdr3_nt: TGTGCCAGCAGCTTACAGGGGAACTACAATGAGCAGTTCTTC
d_call: .
v_call: TRBV7-3
j_call: TRBJ2-1
clone_size: .

cdr3_aa: CASSSLVNYGYTF
cdr3_nt: TGTGCCAGCAGCTCTTTGGTGAACTATGGCTACACCTTC
d_call: .
v_call: TRBV7-2
j_call: TRBJ1-2
clone_size: .

cdr3_aa: CASSQDPHSKSTDTQYF
cdr3_nt: TGTGCCAGCAGCCAAGATCCACACAGCAAGAGCACAGATACGCAGTATTTT
d_call: .
v_call: TRBV14
j_call: TRBJ2-3
clone_size: once

cdr3_aa: CASSVRASYEQYF
cdr3_nt: TGTGCCAGCAGTGTTAGGGCTTCCTACGAGCAGTACTTC
d_call: .
v_call: TRBV6-1
j_call: TRBJ2-7
clone_size: .

cdr3_aa: CASSIFQGSYEQYF
cdr3_nt: TGTGCCAGTAGTATTTTCCAGGGGTCCTACGAGCAGTACTTC
d_call: .
v_call: TRBV19
j_call: TRBJ2-7
clone_size: many

cdr3_aa: CSARVAGGTSGFNEQFF
cdr3_nt: TGCAGTGCTAGAGTTGCGGGAGGCACTAGCGGCTTCAATGAGCAGTTCTTC
d_call: TRBD2
v_call: TRBV20-1
j_call: TRBJ2-1
clone_size: few

cdr3_aa: CASSFRTGVDTGELFF
cdr3_nt: TGTGCCAGCAGTTTTAGGACAGGGGTTGACACCGGGGAGCTGTTTTTT
d_call: TRBD1
v_call: TRBV25-1
j_call: TRBJ2-2
clone_size: .

cdr3_aa: CASSRSGTGSNQPQHF
cdr3_nt: TGCGCCAGCAGCCGTTCAGGGACAGGTAGCAATCAGCCCCAGCATTTT
d_call: TRBD1
v_call: TRBV4-1
j_call: TRBJ1-5
clone_size: few

cdr3_aa: CASSLGNTGRQPQHF
cdr3_nt: TGTGCCAGCAGTTTAGGCAACACTGGTCGTCAGCCCCAGCATTTT
d_call: .
v_call: TRBV12-3/TRBV12-4
j_call: TRBJ1-5
clone_size: .

cdr3_aa: CASSRPGLGHGYTF
cdr3_nt: TGTGCCAGCTCAAGGCCGGGTTTAGGCCATGGCTACACCTTC
d_call: .
v_call: TRBV6-1
j_call: TRBJ1-2
clone_size: .